This TCR beta chain was sequenced during a study of control samples from healthy donors and cancer patients. This CDR3 contains 15 residues. The V gene lost 1 base and the J gene lost 4 bases, with 10 bases spanning the gap. Germline CDR1 reads LGHNA; CDR2 reads YNFKEQ. TCRdb's table, derived via immunoSEQ multiplex PCR, lists solely in-frame clones and lacks some. This sample yields about 130,000 clones, of which about 92% are seen a single time; over 0.5% belongs to the top ten. The sample consisted of PBMCs. The receptor comes from an elderly man with head and neck cancer. This sequence joins TRBV4-2 and TRBJ1-4, with D possibly matching TRBD1 (6 bases). The CDR3: CASSQATGDNEKLFF. The CDR3 coding sequence is TGTGCCAGCAGCCAAGCGACAGGAGATAATGAAAAACTGTTTTTT.